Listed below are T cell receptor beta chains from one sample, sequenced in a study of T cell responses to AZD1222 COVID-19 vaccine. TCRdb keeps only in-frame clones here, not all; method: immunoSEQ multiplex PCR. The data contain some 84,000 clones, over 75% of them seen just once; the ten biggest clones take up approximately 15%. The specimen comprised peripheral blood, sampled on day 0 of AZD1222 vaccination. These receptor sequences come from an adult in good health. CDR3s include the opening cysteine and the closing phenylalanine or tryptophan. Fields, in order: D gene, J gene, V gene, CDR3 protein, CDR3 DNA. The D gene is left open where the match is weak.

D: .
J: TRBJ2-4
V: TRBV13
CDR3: CASSIYRDTDIQYF
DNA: TGTGCCAGCAGTATATACCGGGACACGGACATTCAGTACTTC

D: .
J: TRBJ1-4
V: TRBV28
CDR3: CATHPGLTTFNEKLFF
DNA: TGTGCCACTCACCCGGGCCTGACTACCTTCAATGAAAAACTGTTTTTT

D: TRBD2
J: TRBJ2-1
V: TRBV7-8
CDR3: CASSPMGRGGYNEQFF
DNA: TGTGCCAGCAGCCCCATGGGGCGGGGGGGGTACAATGAGCAGTTCTTC

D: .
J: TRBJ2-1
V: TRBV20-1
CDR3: CSAGDYNEQFF
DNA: TGCAGTGCTGGGGACTACAATGAGCAGTTCTTC

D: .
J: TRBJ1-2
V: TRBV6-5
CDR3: CASRAARGYTF
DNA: TGTGCCAGCAGAGCGGCCAGGGGCTACACCTTC

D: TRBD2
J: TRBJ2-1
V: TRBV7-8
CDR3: CASSRGRENVVYEQFF
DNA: TGTGCCAGCAGCCGAGGGAGGGAAAATGTAGTGTATGAGCAGTTCTTC

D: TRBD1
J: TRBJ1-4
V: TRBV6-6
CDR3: CASRKTGVEKLFF
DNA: TGTGCCAGCAGAAAAACAGGGGTTGAAAAACTGTTTTTT

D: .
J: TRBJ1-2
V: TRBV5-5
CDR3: CASSLARDGGYTF
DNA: TGTGCCAGCAGCTTGGCCCGGGACGGTGGCTACACCTTC

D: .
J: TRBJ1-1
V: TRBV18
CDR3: CASSTATGSHTEAFF
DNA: TGTGCCAGCTCAACAGCTACTGGGTCTCACACTGAAGCTTTCTTT

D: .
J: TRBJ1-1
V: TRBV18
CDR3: CASSPLAGTEAFF
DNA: TGTGCCAGCTCACCCCTGGCAGGGACTGAAGCTTTCTTT

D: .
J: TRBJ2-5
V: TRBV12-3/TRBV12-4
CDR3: CASSRDGRETQYF
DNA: TGTGCCAGCAGTAGGGATGGGAGGGAGACCCAGTACTTC

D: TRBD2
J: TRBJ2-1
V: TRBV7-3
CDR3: CASSGRLAEEQFF
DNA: TGTGCCAGCAGCGGGAGACTAGCGGAAGAGCAGTTCTTC

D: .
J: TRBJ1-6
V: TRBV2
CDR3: CAIRRLYNSPLHF
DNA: TGTGCCATCAGGAGACTCTATAATTCACCCCTCCACTTT